This T cell receptor beta chain was observed in a study of Ad26.COV2.S vaccination and SARS-CoV-2 variants. Study information: By the intramuscular route, Ad26.COV2.S was given once, or twice 56 days apart.

Described treatment: about 20 received Ad26.COV2.S at low or high dose, single or two shots; about 5 received placebo; per-sample allocation not given. All samples were drawn on day 63, counting from the first vaccine or placebo injection. V was trimmed by 3 bases and J by 1 base, leaving 12 bases between them. The V gene's germline CDR1 is SGHTA and CDR2 FQGNSA. CDR3 length: 15 residues. Assay: immunoSEQ multiplex PCR; the TCRdb copy retains only in-frame clones and omits some. The repertoire holds 290,000 or so clones, with around 87% as singletons. This TCR derives from a person aged 18-65 years who received the Ad26.COV2.S COVID-19 vaccine or a placebo. This specimen consisted of peripheral blood, obtained in a trial of Ad26.COV2.S vaccine versus placebo. The V and J genes are TRBV7-2 and TRBJ2-5; D may be TRBD2 (6 bases). CDR3 amino acids: CASSLGRGSQETQYF. The DNA for the CDR3 is TGTGCCAGCAGCTTGGGCCGGGGGAGCCAAGAGACCCAGTACTTC.